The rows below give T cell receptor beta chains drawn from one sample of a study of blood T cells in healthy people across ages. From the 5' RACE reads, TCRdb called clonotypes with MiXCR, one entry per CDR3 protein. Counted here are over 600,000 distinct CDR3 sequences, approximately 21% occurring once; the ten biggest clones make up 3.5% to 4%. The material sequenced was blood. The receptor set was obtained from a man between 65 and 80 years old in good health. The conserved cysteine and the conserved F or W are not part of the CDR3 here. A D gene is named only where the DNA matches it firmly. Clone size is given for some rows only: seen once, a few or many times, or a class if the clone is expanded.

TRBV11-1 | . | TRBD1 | ASSPLLGGGDYGPRAF
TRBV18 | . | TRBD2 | ASSAGLVERNEQF
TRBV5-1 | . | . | ASSEGTKNRVVYGYT
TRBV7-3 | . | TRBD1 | ASSLRGQANTGELF
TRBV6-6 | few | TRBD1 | ASEVGGTYGYT
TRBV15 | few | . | ATSTGPHEQF
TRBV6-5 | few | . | ASSYRQNYGYT
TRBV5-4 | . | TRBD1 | ASSYDRGGTGELF
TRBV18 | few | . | ASSKTSTTGELF
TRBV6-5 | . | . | ASGVAAYEQY
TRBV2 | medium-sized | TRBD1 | ASGGTGVNQPQH
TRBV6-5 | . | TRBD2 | ASRPGLAAYEQY
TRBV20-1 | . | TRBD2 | SAPRLAGGVDEQF
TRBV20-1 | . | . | SARGGQLQETQY
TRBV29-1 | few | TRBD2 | SVGVAGGSGETQY
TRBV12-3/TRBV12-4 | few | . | ASSLGVEWYGYT
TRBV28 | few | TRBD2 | ASSLNLGQVLAGGSSYEQY
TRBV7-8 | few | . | ASSLKRNSGANVLT
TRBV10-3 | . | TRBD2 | AISWDYGRGIQY
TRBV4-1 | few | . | ASSQGARGSVQF
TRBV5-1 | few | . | ARSLDANTGELF
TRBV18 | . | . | ASSPLRGSTGELF
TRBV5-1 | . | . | ASNRGSANYGYT
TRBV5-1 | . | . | ASSLAPSEEQY
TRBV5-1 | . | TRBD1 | ASSTGTVPYQETQY
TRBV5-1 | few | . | ASSFEGGYGYT
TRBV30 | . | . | AWDQAGYNEKLF
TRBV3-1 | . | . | ASSQGGVLSF
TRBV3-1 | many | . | ASSPAGRGNTIY
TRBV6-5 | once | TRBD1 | ASSRSRGIDTQY
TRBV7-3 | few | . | ASSLNPYMGELF
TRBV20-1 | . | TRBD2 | SARAGLAGVGNEQF
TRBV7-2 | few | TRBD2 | ASSAGTSGRVDIQY
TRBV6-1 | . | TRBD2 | ASSESSGLYNEQL
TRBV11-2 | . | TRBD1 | ASSLPTGVPGELF
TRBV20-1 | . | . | SPRVRAGRKETQY
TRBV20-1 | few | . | SARAYSTSISYNEQF
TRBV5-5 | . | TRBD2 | ASRRLAGGSTDTQY
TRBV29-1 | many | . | SVERKSGTTDNEQF
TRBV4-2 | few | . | ASSQDKARQF
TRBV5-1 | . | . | ASSLVSGKETQY
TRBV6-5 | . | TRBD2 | ASRIAGPSYNEQF
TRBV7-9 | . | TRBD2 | ASSHAGTSFYNEQF
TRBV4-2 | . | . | ASSQDENTEAF